Listed here are 27 T cell receptor beta chains from one sample, sequenced in a study of blood T cells in healthy people across ages. Alongside a J-beta primer mix, a sample-barcoded 5' primer served in a second PCR lasting roughly 7 to 12 cycles. One entry per CDR3 protein, called by TCRdb with MiXCR from the 5' RACE reads. The sample shows roughly 1,100,000 distinct CDR3 sequences, almost 25% of them seen only once. The data were also submitted as part of a second study, on T cells of mothers and their children.

Input material: blood. The receptors stem from a girl under 10 years old in good health.

This chain links TRBV29-1 with TRBJ2-5; a weak D match, TRBD1 (6 bases). Germline V lookup: CDR1 SQVTM, CDR2 ANQGSEA. This CDR3 comprises 14 residues. Between the trimmed V and J ends, which lost 4 bases and 0 bases, there was a span of 12 bases. The CDR3 spells CSVVNWDNQETQYF. DNA of the CDR3: TGCAGCGTTGTGAACTGGGACAACCAAGAGACCCAGTACTTC.

This rearrangement joins TRBV6-1 to TRBJ1-4; D call uncertain. This CDR3 has 18 amino acids. Germline V gene lookup returns CDR1 MNHNS and CDR2 SASEGT. With 5 bases removed from V and 0 bases from J, the gap between germline ends came to 19 bases. CDR3 in DNA: TGTGCCAGCAGTCCCGATTGGAGCGGGTCGGCAACTAATGAAAAACTGTTTTTT. Translation gives CASSPDWSGSATNEKLFF.

V and J are TRBV11-2 and TRBJ2-5; 8 bases align to TRBD2. The CDR3 extends over 16 amino acids. V was pared by 7 bases and J by 5 bases, with 15 bases of the junction left unmatched. Germline values: CDR1 SGHAT, CDR2 FQNNGV. Here the CDR3 reads CASILDISGRGETQYF. CDR3 coding DNA: TGTGCCAGCATCCTTGATATCAGCGGGAGAGGGGAGACCCAGTACTTC.

The sample holds a few counts of this clonotype. The chain is built from TRBV7-9 and TRBJ2-2; D gene uncertain. V gave up 1 base and J gave up 0 bases, with 3 bases separating them. The CDR3 extends over 14 amino acids. Germline lookup yields CDR1 SEHNR and CDR2 FQNEAQ (reference sequence). The CDR3 DNA reads TGTGCCAGCAGCTTAGTCTCGAACACCGGGGAGCTGTTTTTT. This encodes CASSLVSNTGELFF.

The V gene is TRBV7-2, the J gene TRBJ2-3; TRBD1 is a possible D gene (5 bases). Germline V CDR1 and CDR2: SGHTA, FQGNSA. The CDR3 runs to 14 residues. V dropped 4 bases and J dropped 2 bases, with 10 bases sitting between them. The CDR3 sequence is CASSSAGFTDTQYF. As DNA, the CDR3 is TGTGCCAGCAGCTCGGCAGGGTTCACAGATACGCAGTATTTT.

The gene calls are TRBV2 and TRBJ1-5; D unresolved. The CDR3 contains 15 residues. Trimming removed 3 bases at V and 0 bases at J, with 9 bases between. Germline loops: CDR1 SNHLY, CDR2 FYNNEI. The CDR3 DNA reads TGTGCCAGCAGTGATCGAACACTTAGCAATCAGCCCCAGCATTTT. Its translation: CASSDRTLSNQPQHF.

Of note for this clonotype: The missing conserved phenylalanine or tryptophan at the end of this CDR3 makes a read error likely. This chain connects TRBV12-3 or TRBV12-4 to TRBJ2-3; 7 positions agree with TRBD2. CDR3 size: 15 residues. V dropped 6 bases and J dropped 1; count of bases not matched to a gene: 7. CDR3 in DNA: TGTGCCAGCAGGCAAGGCAGCGGGGGCACAGATACGCAGTATTCT. It codes for CASRQGSGGTDTQYS.

The gene calls are TRBV7-3 and TRBJ1-1, with a weak D call TRBD1 (5 bases). The length of the CDR3 is 14 residues. V was trimmed by 4 bases and J by 4 bases, leaving 13 bases between them. Germline CDR1 and CDR2: SGHTA and FQGTGA. CDR3 loop: CASSWGVKGTEAFF. CDR3 nucleotides: TGTGCCAGCAGCTGGGGGGTTAAGGGCACTGAAGCTTTCTTT.

The chain couples TRBV7-9 to TRBJ2-5; perhaps TRBD1 as D (6 bases). The V and J ends lost 8 bases and 3 bases respectively, with 10 bases between them. Per germline, CDR1 SEHNR and CDR2 FQNEAQ (reference sequence). The CDR3 is 12 residues long. This chain's CDR3 is CASSRQEETQYF. The CDR3 DNA reads TGTGCCAGCTCCAGACAGGAAGAGACCCAGTACTTC.

This clonotype was picked up a small number of times. The chain has TRBV7-8 and TRBJ2-5, with 9 bases fitting TRBD2. With 4 bases clipped from V and 2 bases from J, the junction kept 8 bases outside the gene matches. The CDR3 is 16 residues long. Germline assignment: CDR1 SGHVS and CDR2 FQNEAQ. The CDR3 is CASSWRRGGRQETQYF. CDR3 nucleotide sequence: TGTGCCAGCAGCTGGAGGCGGGGGGGCCGGCAAGAGACCCAGTACTTC.

The chain couples TRBV7-9 to TRBJ1-3; D gene uncertain. The CDR3 spans 15 residues. The V and J ends lost 2 bases and 0 bases respectively, with 8 bases between them. Germline V gene lookup returns CDR1 SEHNR and CDR2 FQNEAQ (reference sequence). Written as DNA, the CDR3 is TGTGCCAGCAGCTTATCGACACCCTCTGGAAACACCATATATTTT. Residues: CASSLSTPSGNTIYF.

The rearrangement joins TRBV4-2 to TRBJ2-3; TRBD2 is a possible D gene (6 bases). CDR1 and CDR2 (germline): LGHNA, YNFKEQ. The CDR3 loop spans 17 amino acids. V was cut by 0 bases and J by 0 bases, with 13 bases left in between. CDR3 residues: CASSQDLASGSTDTQYF. DNA of the CDR3: TGTGCCAGCAGCCAAGATCTAGCAAGCGGGAGCACAGATACGCAGTATTTT.

This clonotype was found a few times. V is TRBV9 and J is TRBJ2-1, with D unclear. Per the germline V gene, CDR1 is SGDLS and CDR2 is YYNGEE. V lost 3 bases and J lost 8, with 6 bases in between. The CDR3 has 11 amino acids. The CDR3 spells CASSADYEQFF. CDR3 sequence (DNA): TGTGCCAGCAGCGCCGATTATGAGCAGTTCTTC.

This clonotype was picked up a small number of times. The V and J genes are TRBV29-1 and TRBJ2-1, with D hard to call. The V and J ends lost 3 bases and 9 bases respectively, with 3 bases between them. This CDR3 is 9 amino acids long. CDR1 SQVTM and CDR2 ANQGSEA come from the germline V gene. CDR3 sequence (DNA): TGCAGCGTTGACGGTGAGCAGTTCTTC. It yields the protein CSVDGEQFF.

This clonotype was seen many times. This chain connects TRBV5-5 to TRBJ1-1; a weak D match, TRBD1 (5 bases). CDR3 length equals 14 residues. Germline CDR1 reads SGHKS; CDR2 reads YYEKEE (reference sequence). V dropped 0 bases and J dropped 5 bases, with 11 bases sitting between them. In DNA, the CDR3 is TGTGCCAGCAGCTTGGCATTGGGGGGGACTGAAGCTTTCTTT. Its protein is CASSLALGGTEAFF. The variable domain in full, completed from reference TRBV5-5 and TRBJ1-1, reads DAGVTQSPTHLIKTRGQQVTLRCSPISGHKSVSWYQQVLGQGPQFIFQYYEKEERGRGNFPDRFSARQFPNYSSELNVNALLLGDSALYLCASSLALGGTEAFFGQGTRLTVV.

V usage is TRBV7-9 and J usage is TRBJ2-1; weak D call: TRBD2 (6 bases). The CDR3 extends over 17 amino acids. Trimming shortened V by 9 bases and J by 3 bases, and 24 bases separated the two germline ends. The germline gives CDR1 SEHNR, CDR2 FQNEAQ (reference sequence). The CDR3: CASPGEMAVGIYNEQFF. The CDR3 nucleotides read TGTGCCAGTCCGGGGGAGATGGCCGTAGGGATCTACAATGAGCAGTTCTTC.

The chain has TRBV5-5 and TRBJ2-5; D gene unclear. The end of the DNA aligns better with TRBJ2-7, so the J call may be wrong. The germline CDR1 and CDR2 sequences are SGHKS and YYEKEE (reference sequence). This CDR3 is 14 amino acids long. DNA of the CDR3: TGTGCCAGCACTCCACGCCGGCAGAACTACGAGCAGTACTTC. This codes for CASTPRRQNYEQYF.

The chain uses TRBV5-8 and TRBJ2-5; D is unresolved. The CDR3 totals 18 residues. The germline V and J ends were trimmed by 0 bases and 1 base, with 19 bases remaining between them. Germline CDR1 reads SGHTS; CDR2 reads YDEGEE. Here the CDR3 reads CASSLGMAGFRPQETQYF. The CDR3 coding sequence is TGTGCCAGCAGCTTGGGGATGGCAGGTTTCAGGCCCCAAGAGACCCAGTACTTC. Combining the CDR3 with reference TRBV5-8 and TRBJ2-5 gives the whole variable domain EAGVTQSPTHLIKTRGQQATLRCSPISGHTSVYWYQQALGLGLQFLLWYDEGEERNRGNFPPRFSGRQFPNYSSELNVNALELEDSALYLCASSLGMAGFRPQETQYFGPGTRLLVL.

For the CDR3, the DNA is TGTGCCAGCAGTGAATTAGGGAAAGAAGAGACCCAGTACTTC. Protein product: CASSELGKEETQYF. The chain uses TRBV6-1 and TRBJ2-5; D ambiguous. Germline lookup yields CDR1 MNHNS and CDR2 SASEGT. The V end was cut by 2 bases, the J end by 3 bases, with 10 bases between. CDR3 length: 14 amino acids.

The gene calls are TRBV20-1 and TRBJ2-1; D is undetermined. The length of the CDR3 is 11 residues. Trimming shortened V by 5 bases and J by 9 bases, and 11 bases separated the two germline ends. The V gene's germline CDR1 is DFQATT and CDR2 SNEGSKA (reference sequence). CDR3 nucleotides: TGCAGTGCTCCTAATAGTGGTGAGCAGTTCTTC. This sequence encodes CSAPNSGEQFF.

This clonotype came up a few times. CDR3 region: CASSLGGEIGSYTF. Written as DNA, the CDR3 is TGTGCCAGCAGCTTAGGCGGGGAAATAGGAAGTTACACCTTC. The gene calls are TRBV7-2 and TRBJ1-2; no firm D call. V was clipped by 1 base and J by 11 bases, with 17 bases between them. Germline CDR1 SGHTA, CDR2 FQGNSA. This CDR3 comprises 14 residues.

The chain combines TRBV27 with TRBJ1-2; TRBD1 matches 8 bases. CDR1 is MNHEY, CDR2 SMNVEV, per germline (reference sequence). The CDR3 covers 14 residues. V gave up 4 bases and J gave up 4 bases; unmatched junction bases: 5. This CDR3 reads CASSSRQGTYGYTF. Here the CDR3 DNA reads TGTGCCAGCAGTTCCAGACAGGGGACCTATGGCTACACCTTC.

This clonotype was seen a few times. The rearrangement joins TRBV4-1 to TRBJ2-7; 14 bases align to TRBD2. The CDR3 covers 18 residues. J was trimmed by 0 bases and V by 1 base; bases with no gene match: 5. Germline CDR1 reads MGHRA; CDR2 reads YSYEKL. In nucleotides, the CDR3 is TGCGCCAGCAGCCAAGGGACTAGCGGGAGGATTAGCTCCTACGAGCAGTACTTC. It is translated as CASSQGTSGRISSYEQYF.

This clonotype has a handful of counts. The DNA is omitted, as the CDR3 cannot be located on it reliably, and the CDR3 follows TCRdb's listing. This chain links TRBV7-3 with TRBJ2-1; TRBD1 is taken as the D call from the table, unchecked against the DNA. Germline CDR1 and CDR2: SGHTA and FQGTGA. With termini counted, the CDR3 has 14 amino acids. CDR3 sequence: CASSLWGSGNEQLF.

Concerning this clonotype itself: One end of the junction fails to match germline, which may point to a read error. The rearrangement links TRBV19 to TRBJ1-1; D gene uncertain. The germline CDR1 and CDR2 sequences are LNHDA and SQIVND (reference sequence). The CDR3 consists of 13 residues. CDR3 region: CASSIGMNTEAFF. DNA of the CDR3: TGTGCCAGTAGTATCGGAATGAACACTGAAGCCTTCTTT.

This clonotype has more than one count but fewer than ten. V and J are TRBV28 and TRBJ1-6; D is unresolved. This CDR3 is built from 14 residues. The V gene's germline CDR1 is MDHEN and CDR2 SYDVKM. The V gene lost 4 bases and the J gene lost 6 bases, with 10 bases spanning the gap. This CDR3 reads CASSSLGANSPLHF. The CDR3 DNA reads as TGTGCCAGCAGTTCTTTGGGTGCTAATTCACCCCTCCACTTT.

This clonotype was recorded a few times. The V and J genes are TRBV7-2 and TRBJ2-5, with TRBD2 matching 9 bases. The end of the DNA is better explained by TRBJ2-1, so the J call may be wrong. Germline loops: CDR1 SGHTA, CDR2 FQGNSA. The CDR3 consists of 15 residues. The CDR3 region is CASSLYGGGANEQFF. For the CDR3, the DNA is TGTGCCAGCAGCTTATACGGCGGGGGGGCGAATGAGCAGTTCTTC.